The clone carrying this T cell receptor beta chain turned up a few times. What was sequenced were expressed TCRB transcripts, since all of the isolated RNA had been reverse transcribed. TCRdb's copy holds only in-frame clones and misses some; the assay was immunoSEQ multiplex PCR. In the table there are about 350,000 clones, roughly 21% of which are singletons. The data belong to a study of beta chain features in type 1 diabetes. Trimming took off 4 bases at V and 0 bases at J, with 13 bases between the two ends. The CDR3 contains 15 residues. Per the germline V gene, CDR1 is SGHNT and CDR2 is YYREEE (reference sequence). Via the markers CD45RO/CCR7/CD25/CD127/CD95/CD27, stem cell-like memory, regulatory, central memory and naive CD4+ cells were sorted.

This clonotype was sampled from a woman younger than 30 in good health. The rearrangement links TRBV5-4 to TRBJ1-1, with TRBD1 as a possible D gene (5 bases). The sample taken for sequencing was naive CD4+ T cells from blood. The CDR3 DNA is TGTGCCAGCAGCCGGAGGACGGGGGTGAACACTGAAGCTTTCTTT. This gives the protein CASSRRTGVNTEAFF.